This T cell receptor (beta chain) appears in the sequencing data of a study of T cell repertoires in cytomegalovirus infection. Overall study: Public TCR beta signature analysis indicated the presence of both CMV infection and matching HLA type.

TCRdb ran MiXCR on the reads and lists one entry per CDR3 protein. The profile shows about 360,000 distinct CDR3 sequences, around 18% of them singletons. Germline values: CDR1 MGHRA, CDR2 YSYEKL. This CDR3 region has 12 residues. Of note for this clonotype: As yet, its antigen is unknown.

Study-level results: Within the response measured ex vivo, HLA-C-restricted CMV-specific TCR beta clonotypes were dominant. Summed frequency of public TCR beta families distinguished CMV carriers with the relevant HLA.

What was sequenced was PBMCs. The J gene is TRBJ2-7, the V gene TRBV4-1, with 9 positions matching TRBD2. The receptor was isolated from a human donor in good health (CMV status not recorded). Some clones in this sample may be carry-over from other donors' samples. This CDR3 is CASSGASYEQYF. In DNA form, the CDR3 reads TGCGCTTCTAGCGGGGCCTCCTACGAGCAGTACTTC.